These 17 T cell receptor beta chains were all obtained from the same sample, sequenced in a study of blood T cell repertoires in COVID-19. Libraries were prepared by immunoSEQ multiplex PCR; TCRdb keeps only in-frame clonotypes and omits some of them. The sample includes about 190,000 clones, roughly 78% of them seen just once. Material for sequencing was peripheral blood. The receptors come from a woman aged 80 or over with active or convalescent COVID-19.

The chain joins TRBV4-1 to TRBJ2-3, with D maybe TRBD1 (6 bases). V lost 1 base and J 5 bases, leaving 13 bases between the germline ends. The germline V gene encodes CDR1 MGHRA and CDR2 YSYEKL. This CDR3 region has 15 residues. The CDR3 region is CASSQAGAGEDTQYF. CDR3 nucleotides: TGCGCCAGCAGCCAAGCTGGGGCAGGGGAAGATACGCAGTATTTT.

V usage is TRBV27 and J usage is TRBJ1-1, with D perhaps matching TRBD1 (6 bases). Trimming cost V 3 bases and J 6 bases, with 14 bases left between them. Germline assignment: CDR1 MNHEY and CDR2 SMNVEV (reference sequence). The CDR3 has 14 residues. The CDR3 spells CASSFGGNSAEAFF. As DNA, the CDR3 is TGTGCCAGCAGTTTTGGGGGCAATAGCGCTGAAGCTTTCTTT.

The rearrangement joins TRBV19 to TRBJ2-5; weak D call: TRBD2 (5 bases). CDR3 length equals 14 residues. Between the trimmed V and J ends, which lost 6 bases and 4 bases, there was a span of 15 bases. The V gene's germline CDR1 is LNHDA and CDR2 SQIVND (reference sequence). The CDR3 loop reads CASSLVAKIETQYF. CDR3 DNA sequence: TGTGCCAGTAGCCTTGTAGCGAAAATAGAGACCCAGTACTTC.

This chain connects TRBV12-3 or TRBV12-4 to TRBJ2-3; 7 nucleotides line up with TRBD2. This CDR3 has 13 amino acids. V shed 10 bases, J shed 1 base, and the junction held 5 bases outside the gene matches. This chain's CDR3 is CATTAGRTDTQYF. CDR3 coding DNA: TGTGCCACCACAGCGGGGCGCACAGATACGCAGTATTTT.

The chain is built from TRBV29-1 and TRBJ1-1, with 8 bases fitting TRBD1. The germline V gene encodes CDR1 SQVTM and CDR2 ANQGSEA. V lost 8 bases to trimming and J lost 1 base; unmatched junction nucleotides: 6. This CDR3 contains 13 residues. In DNA, the CDR3 is TGCAGCCCTGCACAGGGGGGGAACACTGAAGCTTTCTTT. It encodes CSPAQGGNTEAFF.

This clone has only a few counts. This chain connects TRBV7-9 to TRBJ1-1; the D gene is possibly TRBD1 (5 bases). The length of the CDR3 is 14 residues. Deletions cut 5 bases from V and 1 base from J, with 11 bases between. Germline V gene data show CDR1 as SEHNR and CDR2 as FQNEAQ (reference sequence). This CDR3 is CASSGGSSNTEAFF. In nucleotides, the CDR3 is TGTGCCAGCAGCGGGGGGTCGTCGAACACTGAAGCTTTCTTT.

The rearrangement links TRBV5-6 to TRBJ1-1; no clear D gene. The V and J ends lost 2 bases and 0 bases respectively, with 11 bases between them. Germline-derived CDR1 and CDR2 are SGHDT and YYEEEE. The CDR3 is made up of 15 amino acids. DNA for the CDR3: TGTGCCAGCAGCTTCGGAGGATACATGAACACTGAAGCTTTCTTT. Its translation is CASSFGGYMNTEAFF.

J is TRBJ2-1 and V is TRBV12-3 or TRBV12-4; 8 positions match TRBD1. V was clipped by 6 bases and J by 9 bases; unmatched bases: 7. There are 13 residues in the CDR3. The CDR3 DNA sequence: TGTGCCAGCAGGACGACAGGGGTCGGTGAGCAGTTCTTC. The encoded protein is CASRTTGVGEQFF.

The J gene is TRBJ1-1, the V gene TRBV11-2, with D perhaps matching TRBD1 (5 bases). The CDR3 totals 13 residues. V shed 6 bases and J shed 3 bases, with 11 bases lying between them. In germline, CDR1 is SGHAT, CDR2 FQNNGV. Written as DNA, the CDR3 is TGTGCCAGCAGATATGGGGGGGACACTGAAGCTTTCTTT. It is translated as CASRYGGDTEAFF.

The chain has TRBV2 and TRBJ1-3; possibly TRBD1 for D (5 bases). The CDR3 runs to 17 residues. V was clipped by 6 bases and J by 0 bases, with 18 bases between them. CDR1 SNHLY and CDR2 FYNNEI come from the germline V gene. The CDR3: CASRYRTGSISGNTIYF. CDR3 nucleotides: TGTGCCAGCAGATATCGCACAGGATCGATCTCTGGAAACACCATATATTTT.

The chain has TRBV10-3 and TRBJ2-1, with TRBD2 identical over 14 bases. V shed 6 bases, J shed 3 bases, and the junction held 4 bases outside the gene matches. The CDR3 runs 16 residues. CDR1 and CDR2 from the germline V gene are ENHRY and SYGVKD. In DNA form, the CDR3 reads TGTGCCATCAGGACTAGCGGGGGGGCCCTCTACAATGAGCAGTTCTTC. Protein product: CAIRTSGGALYNEQFF.

V and J are TRBV7-2 and TRBJ2-7; D might be TRBD2 (5 bases). CDR3 length equals 14 residues. Germline CDR1 is SGHTA and CDR2 is FQGNSA. V lost 1 base to trimming and J lost 2 bases, with 9 bases between them. The CDR3 is CASSLDAGTYEQYF. CDR3 nucleotides: TGTGCCAGCAGCTTAGATGCGGGCACCTACGAGCAGTACTTC.

This clone was found a few times. The chain joins TRBV5-6 to TRBJ1-2; D possibly corresponds to TRBD1 (6 bases). Germline-derived CDR1 and CDR2 are SGHDT and YYEEEE. V shed 3 bases and J shed 1 base, with 10 bases lying between them. The length of the CDR3 is 14 residues. The CDR3 DNA is TGTGCCAGCAGCTCGGACAGCGATAACTATGGCTACACCTTC. It is translated as CASSSDSDNYGYTF.

The chain joins TRBV20-1 to TRBJ1-4; TRBD1 matches 8 bases. The length of the CDR3 is 15 residues. Germline V gene lookup returns CDR1 DFQATT and CDR2 SNEGSKA (reference sequence). The junction had 5 bases not matched to a gene; V was cut back by 3 bases and J by 2 bases. This CDR3 reads CSASYRTGTNEKLFF. The CDR3 nucleotides are TGCAGTGCTAGTTATCGGACAGGGACTAATGAAAAACTGTTTTTT.

This clone was seen only a few times. CDR3 sequence reads: CASRLNLPYKRGLGYGYTF. CDR3 sequence (DNA): TGTGCCAGCAGACTCAACCTACCATACAAAAGGGGACTTGGCTATGGCTACACCTTC. V and J are TRBV27 and TRBJ1-2, with D tentatively TRBD1 (5 bases). Germline CDR1 is MNHEY and CDR2 is SMNVEV (reference sequence). The V and J ends lost 6 bases and 4 bases respectively, with 30 bases between them. This CDR3 has 19 amino acids.

The CDR3 sequence is CASSIPGVLPNEQFF. The CDR3 DNA reads TGTGCCAGTAGTATACCCGGGGTCCTCCCAAATGAGCAGTTCTTC. This sequence joins TRBV19 and TRBJ2-1; maybe TRBD2 (5 bases). Trimming removed 2 bases from V and 7 bases from J, with 15 bases in between. Per germline, CDR1 LNHDA and CDR2 SQIVND (reference sequence). This CDR3 spans 15 amino acids.

This chain joins TRBV15 and TRBJ1-6, with 9 bases matching TRBD1. J gave up 9 bases and V 3 bases, and 6 bases lay outside the gene matches. This CDR3 spans 15 amino acids. Germline loops: CDR1 LNHNV, CDR2 YYDKDF (reference sequence). CDR3 amino acids: CATSRHRGPVSPLHF. The CDR3 DNA reads TGTGCCACCAGCAGGCACAGGGGGCCTGTTTCACCCCTCCACTTT.